A selection of T cell receptor beta chains follows, all from one sample in a study of beta chain features in type 1 diabetes. The table came from immunoSEQ multiplex PCR; TCRdb's copy has only in-frame clones and leaves some out. In the table there are 300,000 to 450,000 clones, over 9% of which are singletons. What was sequenced was central memory CD4+ T cells from blood. All receptors derive from a man aged 30 to 45 with type 1 diabetes. The CDR3 runs from the conserved cysteine through the conserved F or W. The size entry is marked missing in some rows and otherwise reads once, few, many or a size class.

v_call	clone_size	j_call	cdr3_aa
TRBV10-1	-	TRBJ2-1	CASSKYRDRGNEQFF
TRBV11-2	-	TRBJ1-2	CASSLTPDRLRGYTF
TRBV9	few	TRBJ2-1	CASSVGGGENEQFF
TRBV28	-	TRBJ2-4	CASTLDSQLNIQYF
TRBV7-8	many	TRBJ2-3	CASSFKELHTQYF
TRBV20-1	few	TRBJ2-1	CSGPDRGQQFF
TRBV7-9	-	TRBJ2-5	CASLNTQETQYF
TRBV6-1	few	TRBJ2-3	CASRAQEGTDTQYF
TRBV9	many	TRBJ2-5	CASSVTSLETQYF
TRBV7-9	-	TRBJ2-3	CASRLQGGDTQYF
TRBV5-1	few	TRBJ2-3	CASANGESTDTQYF
TRBV5-1	many	TRBJ1-1	CASSPEEGWTEAFF
TRBV9	few	TRBJ2-5	CASSAWDAETQYF
TRBV5-4	-	TRBJ2-3	CASSWDYSTDTQYF
TRBV27	-	TRBJ1-2	CASSPRQGVYGYTF
TRBV19	few	TRBJ2-3	CASSRFGTADTDTQYF
TRBV5-1	-	TRBJ1-2	CASSLGSLSGIYGYTF
TRBV15	many	TRBJ2-6	CATSREDRGNVLTF
TRBV29-1	few	TRBJ2-7	CSVTRDFDEQYF
TRBV28	-	TRBJ2-1	CASIPRRAVVNEQFF
TRBV5-4	few	TRBJ2-2	CASSLGGSGELFF
TRBV6-1	few	TRBJ2-5	CASSERRRAEQETQYF
TRBV19	-	TRBJ2-7	CASSLRDGGGYEQYF
TRBV18	few	TRBJ2-7	CASSLLLPGLGAKHEQYF
TRBV10-1	-	TRBJ2-1	CASSSGQGAGYNEQFF
TRBV2	-	TRBJ2-2	CASKADIRELFF
TRBV5-4	few	TRBJ1-5	CASSLVGGSNQPQHF
TRBV5-4	few	TRBJ2-1	CASSLEGTPRSYNEQFF
TRBV5-4	-	TRBJ2-3	CASSFTSGVDTQYF
TRBV7-2	many	TRBJ2-1	CASSPSGGYNEQFF
TRBV5-5	few	TRBJ2-3	CASRGDGDTQYF